The 2 T cell receptor beta chains presented below share a single source sample, sequenced in a study of shared clonotypes between healthy human individuals. The data were produced by immunoSEQ multiplex PCR, yet TCRdb's version contains in-frame clones alone and is incomplete. The repertoire holds 2 million to 2.5 million clones, with 93% as singletons. Sequencing was done on a sample of naive CD4+ T cells from PBMCs. Subset described: CD45RA+ positively selected. The origin of the receptors is a young man in good health. Some clones in this sample may be carry-over from other donors' samples.

This chain links TRBV11-2 with TRBJ2-5, with unresolved D. The CDR3 loop spans 13 amino acids. Trimming cost V 1 base and J 4 bases, with 7 bases left between them. Germline V gives CDR1 SGHAT, CDR2 FQNNGV. The CDR3, as DNA: TGTGCCAGCAGCTTAGGATCAGTAGAGACCCAGTACTTC. Translating it yields CASSLGSVETQYF.

A single count supports this clone. The chain joins TRBV28 to TRBJ2-7, with 8 bases lining up with TRBD1. Germline loops: CDR1 MDHEN, CDR2 SYDVKM. This CDR3 has 15 residues. The V gene end was trimmed by 6 bases and the J gene end by 1 base; junction bases not matched to a gene: 8. The CDR3 DNA reads TGTGCCAGCAGCCTATGGCACAGGGGGTCCTACGAGCAGTACTTC. Residues: CASSLWHRGSYEQYF.